The rows below give T cell receptor beta chains drawn from one sample of a study of sequential checkpoint blockade in melanoma. Here immunoSEQ multiplex PCR was the method, and the copy in TCRdb shows in-frame clones only, minus some. The profile shows more than 7,500 clones, just under 60% of them singletons. The sequences come from CD8+ T cells sorted from blood (inferred from file names), collected from a patient given nivolumab and ipilimumab in sequence. The receptor set was obtained from a human donor with melanoma. The CDR3 runs from the conserved cysteine through the conserved F or W. The order of the fields is J gene, V gene, D gene, clone size, CDR3 protein, CDR3 DNA. D genes are given only for firm matches. Rows give clone size only sometimes, using once, few, many, or a class for an expanded clone.

TRBJ2-7	TRBV7-9	-	-	CASRADTSEQYF	TGTGCCAGCAGAGCAGACACCTCCGAGCAGTACTTC
TRBJ2-7	TRBV5-5	TRBD2	few	CASSLGAGAQYF	TGTGCCAGCAGCTTAGGAGCGGGGGCCCAGTACTTC
TRBJ2-5	TRBV7-8	TRBD1	-	CASSLGTGGLETQYF	TGTGCCAGCAGCTTAGGGACAGGGGGCCTGGAGACCCAGTACTTC
TRBJ1-2	TRBV7-2	TRBD1	-	CASSLLTGGYGYTF	TGTGCCAGCAGCTTATTGACAGGGGGCTATGGCTACACCTTC
TRBJ2-7	TRBV2	TRBD1	-	CASQGTDHYEQYF	TGTGCCAGCCAAGGGACAGACCACTACGAGCAGTACTTC
TRBJ1-6	TRBV4-3	-	-	CASSNGGSYNSPLHF	TGCGCCAGCAGCAACGGGGGCTCCTATAATTCACCCCTCCACTTT
TRBJ2-2	TRBV28	-	-	CASSLLEAAGELFF	TGTGCCAGCAGTTTATTAGAGGCGGCCGGGGAGCTGTTTTTT
TRBJ2-2	TRBV5-1	TRBD1	few	CASSSEVRGIVATGELFF	TGCGCCAGCAGTAGTGAGGTCAGGGGGATTGTTGCGACCGGGGAGCTGTTTTTT
TRBJ2-1	TRBV5-4	-	few	CASSISFYEQFF	TGTGCCAGCAGCATTAGCTTTTATGAGCAGTTCTTC
TRBJ1-2	TRBV19	-	-	CASNEMGGYGYTF	TGTGCCAGTAATGAGATGGGGGGGTACGGCTACACCTTC
TRBJ2-7	TRBV18	-	-	CASSRPGKTYEQYF	TGTGCCAGCTCACGTCCGGGGAAAACCTACGAGCAGTACTTC
TRBJ1-6	TRBV14	TRBD1	-	CASSQQGARGSPLHF	TGTGCCAGCAGCCAACAGGGGGCTAGAGGATCACCCCTCCACTTT
TRBJ2-5	TRBV28	-	few	CASGQIQETQYF	TGTGCCAGCGGACAGATCCAAGAGACCCAGTACTTC
TRBJ1-1	TRBV6-6	TRBD1	few	CASSYRLDRGNTEAFF	TGTGCCAGCAGTTACAGGTTGGACAGGGGGAACACTGAAGCTTTCTTT
TRBJ1-5	TRBV9	TRBD1	-	CASSVATLGQGISQPQHF	TGTGCCAGCAGCGTAGCTACCCTTGGACAGGGGATTAGTCAGCCCCAGCATTTT
TRBJ1-5	TRBV7-6	-	few	CASSFGGNQPQHF	TGTGCCAGCAGCTTCGGCGGGAATCAGCCCCAGCATTTT
TRBJ2-7	TRBV7-8	-	-	CASSRPGFYEQYF	TGTGCCAGCAGCCGCCCGGGATTCTACGAGCAGTACTTC
TRBJ1-1	TRBV19	-	few	CASSLRVGVKNTEAFF	TGTGCCAGTAGTCTACGGGTCGGCGTTAAGAACACTGAAGCTTTCTTT
TRBJ1-3	TRBV7-9	TRBD1	few	CASSRGQGRRDTIYF	TGTGCCAGCAGCCGAGGACAGGGGCGGAGAGACACCATATATTTT
TRBJ2-1	TRBV4-3	-	-	CASSQEQGGYNEQFF	TGCGCCAGCAGCCAAGAGCAGGGAGGCTACAATGAGCAGTTCTTC
TRBJ2-7	TRBV6-5	-	-	CASSYTGVTYEQYF	TGTGCCAGCAGTTACACGGGGGTCACCTACGAGCAGTACTTC
TRBJ2-7	TRBV7-8	-	-	CASSQRGTSYEQYF	TGCGCCAGCAGCCAAAGGGGGACCTCTTACGAGCAGTACTTC
TRBJ2-7	TRBV28	TRBD1	-	CASSSFTGTDYEQYF	TGTGCCAGCAGCTCCTTTACCGGGACAGACTACGAGCAGTACTTC
TRBJ1-2	TRBV30	-	-	CAQDRRGGYTF	TGTGCCCAGGACAGAAGAGGTGGCTACACCTTC
TRBJ2-5	TRBV4-1	TRBD1	once	CASSLRPGQGEETQYF	TGCGCCAGCAGCCTGCGACCGGGACAGGGGGAAGAGACCCAGTACTTC
TRBJ2-5	TRBV6-1	TRBD2	-	CASSEMAGGPQETQYF	TGTGCCAGCAGTGAAATGGCGGGGGGGCCCCAAGAGACCCAGTACTTC
TRBJ2-1	TRBV5-6	TRBD2	-	CASSLRYLAGGPGEQFF	TGTGCCAGCAGCTTGAGGTACCTAGCGGGGGGGCCAGGGGAGCAGTTCTTC
TRBJ1-1	TRBV5-4	-	once	CASSFHTTEAFF	TGTGCCAGCAGCTTCCACACCACTGAAGCTTTCTTT
TRBJ2-1	TRBV9	-	-	CASSVELANYNEQFF	TGTGCCAGCAGCGTAGAACTAGCAAACTACAATGAGCAGTTCTTC
TRBJ2-3	TRBV5-6	TRBD2	once	CASSLGHGGGAPDTQYF	TGTGCCAGCAGCTTGGGGCATGGCGGGGGGGCCCCAGATACGCAGTATTTT
TRBJ1-1	TRBV19	-	once	CASRFSTGNTEAFF	TGTGCCAGTAGGTTTTCGACAGGGAACACTGAAGCTTTCTTT
TRBJ2-5	TRBV27	-	-	CASSYQETQYF	TGTGCCAGTTCCTACCAAGAGACCCAGTACTTC
TRBJ2-1	TRBV4-1	-	-	CASSQDETTIF	TGCGCCAGCAGCCAAGATGAGACTACCATCTTC
TRBJ1-3	TRBV4-2	-	-	CASSQVEVSPNTIYF	TGTGCCAGCAGCCAAGTGGAGGTCTCCCCAAACACCATATATTTT
TRBJ2-7	TRBV2	TRBD1	-	CASNDRGQSEEQYF	TGTGCCAGCAATGACAGGGGGCAATCGGAAGAGCAGTACTTC
TRBJ1-3	TRBV9	TRBD1	once	CASSVNRGSGNTIYF	TGTGCCAGCAGCGTCAACAGGGGTTCTGGAAACACCATATATTTT
TRBJ1-5	TRBV6-1	TRBD1	-	CASSHTGDAQPQHF	TGTGCCAGCAGTCACACAGGGGACGCTCAGCCCCAGCATTTT
TRBJ2-6	TRBV27	TRBD2	-	CASSSQLAGGPVGANVLTF	TGTGCCAGCAGTTCCCAACTAGCGGGGGGGCCGGTTGGGGCCAACGTCCTGACTTTC
TRBJ2-7	TRBV6-5	-	-	CASSGQGYSYEQYF	TGTGCCAGCAGTGGCCAGGGTTATTCCTACGAGCAGTACTTC
TRBJ2-7	TRBV2	-	-	CASSEGWAGEQYF	TGTGCCAGCAGTGAAGGGTGGGCTGGCGAGCAGTACTTC
TRBJ2-7	TRBV2	-	-	CASSETASQSYEQYF	TGTGCCAGCAGTGAAACGGCTAGTCAAAGCTACGAGCAGTACTTC
TRBJ2-7	TRBV6-1	TRBD2	-	CASNTGGVYEQYF	TGTGCCAGCAATACGGGGGGGGTCTACGAGCAGTACTTC
TRBJ2-2	TRBV7-8	-	-	CASSLRQVNTGELFF	TGTGCCAGCAGCTTACGGCAGGTGAACACCGGGGAGCTGTTTTTT
TRBJ2-7	TRBV27	-	-	CASSSYQSYEQYF	TGTGCCAGCAGTTCGTATCAGTCCTACGAGCAGTACTTC
TRBJ2-1	TRBV11-3	-	-	CASSSGDEDEQFF	TGTGCCAGCAGCTCCGGAGATGAGGATGAGCAGTTCTTC
TRBJ2-7	TRBV9	-	-	CASSPEDSLYEQYF	TGTGCCAGCAGCCCGGAGGACAGTCTCTACGAGCAGTACTTC